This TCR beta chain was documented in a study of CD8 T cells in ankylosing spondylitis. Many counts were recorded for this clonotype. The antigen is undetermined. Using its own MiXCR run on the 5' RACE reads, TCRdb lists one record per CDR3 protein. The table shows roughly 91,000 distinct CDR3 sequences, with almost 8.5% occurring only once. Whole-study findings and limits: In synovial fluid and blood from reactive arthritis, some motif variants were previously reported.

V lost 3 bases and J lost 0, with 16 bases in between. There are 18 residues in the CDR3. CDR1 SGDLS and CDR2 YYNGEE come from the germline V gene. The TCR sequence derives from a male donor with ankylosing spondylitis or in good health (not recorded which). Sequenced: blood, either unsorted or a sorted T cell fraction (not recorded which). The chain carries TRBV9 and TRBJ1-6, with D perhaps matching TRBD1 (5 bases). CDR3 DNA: TGTGCCAGCAGCGAGGGGATACCGCCCAGCTCCTATAATTCACCCCTCCACTTT. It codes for CASSEGIPPSSYNSPLHF.